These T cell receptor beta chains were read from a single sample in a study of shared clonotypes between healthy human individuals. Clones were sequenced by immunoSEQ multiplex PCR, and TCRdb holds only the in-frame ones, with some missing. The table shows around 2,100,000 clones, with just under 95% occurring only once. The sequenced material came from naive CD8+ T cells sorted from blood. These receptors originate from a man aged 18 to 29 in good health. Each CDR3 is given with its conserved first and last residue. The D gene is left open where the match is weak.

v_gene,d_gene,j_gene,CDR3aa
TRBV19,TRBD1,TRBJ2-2,CASRDRGNTGELFF
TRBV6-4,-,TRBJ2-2,CASSDSPLGPGELFF
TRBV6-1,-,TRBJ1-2,CASGQVDPTYGYTF
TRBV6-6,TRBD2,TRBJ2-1,CASSYSSGEDNEQFF
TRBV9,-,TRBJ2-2,CASGPYGELFF
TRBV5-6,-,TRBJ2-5,CASSLDSFGWETQYF
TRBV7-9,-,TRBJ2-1,CASSLVGEQFF
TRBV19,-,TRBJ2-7,CASTWGYEQYF
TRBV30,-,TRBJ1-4,CAWASGGGEKLFF
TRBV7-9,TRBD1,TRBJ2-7,CASSLFGQGVDEQYF